The present T cell receptor beta chain was sequenced within a study of shared clonotypes between healthy human individuals. Study-wide context: CD4 naive and CD4 memory each took three plates per donor, while CD8 naive took two and CD8 memory one.

Every immunoSEQ plate was one replicate of a subset's evenly spread DNA. Assay: immunoSEQ multiplex PCR; the TCRdb copy retains only in-frame clones and omits some. The sample includes more than 2 million clones, 95% of them seen just once. V lost 5 bases and J lost 1, with 12 bases in between. Germline CDR1 is SGHTA and CDR2 is FQGNSA. The CDR3 runs 15 residues. Broader study findings: Across subsets, estimated richness was generally greater for naive than for memory populations. Non-shared clonotypes were found to have lower generation probabilities than the clonotypes that were shared by all four of the sorted-subset donors.

On this clone itself: Its antigen is unknown.

The TCR comes from a man in his late teens or twenties in good health. The sequenced material came from naive CD4+ T cells sorted from blood. As for subset: CD45RA+ positively selected. The gene calls are TRBV7-2 and TRBJ2-1, with D tentatively TRBD2 (5 bases). The CDR3 loop reads CASSQRPGSYNEQFF. As DNA, the CDR3 is TGTGCCAGCAGCCAACGACCGGGGTCCTACAATGAGCAGTTCTTC.